Included here is one T cell receptor (beta chain) sequence, with context. Its specificity is unknown. This sample was taken from a study of cytomegalovirus exposure and HLA in healthy donors. Study details: From HLA-typed donors, an early data release held 70 million to 95 million unique TCRs.

Study-wide findings and caveats: The study put 150 to 200 TCR beta chains on its list as cytomegalovirus-associated.

The germline V gene encodes CDR1 SGHRS and CDR2 YFSETQ. V was shortened by 0 bases and J by 8 bases, with 14 bases between the two germline ends. The CDR3 spans 15 residues. PCR was performed using 60 Vbeta and 13 Jbeta primers. Clones were sequenced by immunoSEQ multiplex PCR, and TCRdb holds only the in-frame ones, with some missing. The table lists 100,000 to 150,000 clones, roughly four fifths of them singletons. This clonotype was obtained from a man in his fifties or sixties in good health and CMV-seronegative. The V and J genes are TRBV5-1 and TRBJ1-4; tentative D call: TRBD1 (5 bases). The sample was PBMCs. The CDR3 here is CASSLVAGELEKLFF. In nucleotides, the CDR3 is TGCGCCAGCAGCTTGGTCGCGGGGGAGTTGGAAAAACTGTTTTTT.